The entry below gives a single T cell receptor (beta chain) sequence along with its context. As yet, its antigen is unknown. The entry originates in a study of vaccination effects on CD4 cells after COVID-19. Study-level information: Specimens were obtained from a couple of convalescent patients 16 days and one week prior to vaccination. Study observations and caveats: Clones of infection and vaccine origin contracted markedly late after vaccination.

Assay: immunoSEQ multiplex PCR; the TCRdb copy retains only in-frame clones and omits some. The sample lists around 26,000 clones, approximately 80% seen once, with approximately 16% in the top ten. Sequencing was preceded by expansion of antigen-specific CD4+ T cells with viral peptide pools in the ViraFEST assay. Investigators separated out CD4+ T cells once about 10 days of culture had passed. A PCR test confirmed that the person had SARS-CoV-2 infection between March and December 2020. IL-2 at 9 to 10 IU/ml and peptides at 8.5 to 10 ug/ml were added to cultured PBMC, around 2 million per well. Both day 3 and day 7 saw half the medium replaced with IL-2 medium. The germline CDR1 and CDR2 sequences are LGHNA and YSLEER. V was pared by 0 bases and J by 2 bases, with 16 bases between. CDR3 length equals 17 residues.

This sequence originates from a human donor who had a prior SARS-CoV-2 infection. The input for sequencing was CD4+ T cells from PBMCs cultured with HCoV-NL63 spike peptides, taken before COVID-19 vaccination. The chain employs TRBV4-3 and TRBJ1-1; D is uncertain. The CDR3, as DNA: TGCGCCAGCAGCCAAGATCTCGGTGGATTTTTAAACACTGAAGCTTTCTTT. Its protein product is CASSQDLGGFLNTEAFF.